Below, 15 T cell receptor beta chains from the same sample are listed, as sequenced in a study of patients and donors after allogeneic stem cell transplantation. TCRdb passed the RT-PCR reads through MiXCR, listing each CDR3 protein once. The sample yields just over 55,000 distinct CDR3 sequences, roughly 13% seen once. The sequenced sample consisted of blood, either unsorted or a sorted T cell fraction (not recorded which). Receptors originate from a human donor who was either an allogeneic HSCT recipient or a stem cell or donor lymphocyte infusion donor (not recorded which). It is not recorded whose cells these are; they may come from a transplant donor.

The rearrangement joins TRBV12-3 or TRBV12-4 to TRBJ2-3; D is unclear. Trimming removed 1 base at V and 6 bases at J, with 5 bases between. The CDR3 covers 12 residues. The CDR3 reads CASSLGWDTQYF. CDR3 DNA sequence: TGTGCCAGCAGTTTAGGGTGGGATACGCAGTATTTT.

The V call is TRBV12-3 or TRBV12-4, the J call TRBJ1-5; the D is unclear. The V end was cut by 3 bases, the J end by 0 bases, with 6 bases between. The CDR3 runs to 14 residues. The CDR3 reads CASSFSNSNQPQHF. The CDR3 region has the DNA TGTGCCAGCAGTTTTTCGAATAGCAATCAGCCCCAGCATTTT.

On this clonotype itself: A junction end diverges from the germline sequence, so it may reflect a read error. The V and J genes are TRBV10-3 and TRBJ2-2; D uncertain. The CDR3 has 11 residues. The germline CDR1 and CDR2 sequences are ENHRY and SYGVKD. For the CDR3, the DNA is TGTGCCATCACCAACACCGCGGAGCTGTTTTTT. Translating it yields CAITNTAELFF.

V usage is TRBV10-3 and J usage is TRBJ2-1; 9 bases are a match to TRBD1. The CDR3 loop spans 15 amino acids. V trimming: 5 bases; J trimming: 8 bases; junction bases outside the gene matches: 10. Germline assignment: CDR1 ENHRY and CDR2 SYGVKD. CDR3 residues: CAISRTGEKSDEQFF. The CDR3 region has the DNA TGTGCCATCAGTCGGACAGGGGAGAAGAGCGATGAGCAGTTCTTC.

This sequence joins TRBV7-6 and TRBJ2-7; 11 bases are shared with TRBD2. CDR1 is SGHVS, CDR2 FNYEAQ, per germline. The V segment lost 5 bases and the J segment 1 base; nucleotides outside the gene matches: 4. The CDR3 has 15 residues. The CDR3 nucleotides are TGTGCCAGCAGCCCCTCTAGCGGGGGGTCCTACGAGCAGTACTTC. It is translated as CASSPSSGGSYEQYF.

This clonotype was recorded many times. The V gene is TRBV4-2, the J gene TRBJ2-3; D not certain. Trimming took 4 bases from V and 2 from J, leaving 13 bases between them. Germline CDR1 is LGHNA and CDR2 is YNFKEQ. The length of the CDR3 is 15 residues. The CDR3 DNA is TGTGCCAGCAGCCCGAATCTGGGGAACACAGATACGCAGTATTTT. It specifies CASSPNLGNTDTQYF.

The chain combines TRBV2 with TRBJ2-1, with 7 bases lining up with TRBD2. The V and J ends lost 6 bases and 8 bases, in that order; junction bases with no gene match: 7. The CDR3 is 13 residues long. CDR1 is SNHLY and CDR2 is FYNNEI in the germline V gene. Here the CDR3 DNA reads TGTGCCAGCAGAAACTTGGGGGGGGATGAGCAGTTCTTC. It is translated as CASRNLGGDEQFF.

J is TRBJ2-7 and V is TRBV5-6; TRBD2 matches 9 bases. The V gene's germline CDR1 is SGHDT and CDR2 YYEEEE. V shed 0 bases and J 3 bases; nucleotides not matched to a gene: 7. The CDR3 runs 16 residues. CDR3: CASSLVRASGNYEQYF. The CDR3 DNA sequence: TGTGCCAGCAGCTTGGTTCGGGCTAGCGGGAACTACGAGCAGTACTTC.

The chain carries TRBV10-3 and TRBJ2-1; D might be TRBD1 (6 bases). The CDR3 loop spans 14 amino acids. The germline V and J ends were trimmed by 4 bases and 5 bases, with 12 bases remaining between them. Germline V CDR1 and CDR2: ENHRY, SYGVKD. The CDR3 is CAISVRTADNEQFF. For the CDR3, the DNA is TGTGCCATCAGTGTTAGGACAGCCGACAATGAGCAGTTCTTC.

V and J are TRBV20-1 and TRBJ2-7, with 8 nucleotides matching TRBD2. Germline-derived CDR1 and CDR2 are DFQATT and SNEGSKA (reference sequence). The CDR3 extends over 13 amino acids. The CDR3 nucleotides read TGCAGCACTATAGCGGGGAGCTCCTACGAGCAGTACTTC. The encoded protein is CSTIAGSSYEQYF.

This chain links TRBV5-6 with TRBJ2-6, with 10 bases fitting TRBD1. The CDR3 is 19 amino acids. V trimming: 1 base; J trimming: 1 base; junction bases outside the gene matches: 8. Per germline, CDR1 SGHDT and CDR2 YYEEEE. This CDR3 reads CASSLQQGQGTSGANVLTF. The CDR3 nucleotides are TGTGCCAGCAGCTTGCAACAGGGACAGGGGACTTCTGGGGCCAACGTCCTGACTTTC.

This clonotype was observed a handful of times. The DNA of the CDR3 is TGTGCCAACATTCCGCTAGCGGGGAATAAAAAACGCAATGAGCAGTTCTTC. Protein: CANIPLAGNKKRNEQFF. The chain combines TRBV21-1 with TRBJ2-1; TRBD2, the D gene given by the table, was not confirmed from the DNA. TRBV21-1 is marked as a pseudogene. This CDR3 spans 17 amino acids.

The chain has TRBV10-3 and TRBJ2-3; the D is unclear. Germline assignment: CDR1 ENHRY and CDR2 SYGVKD. V dropped 4 bases and J dropped 1 base, with 6 bases sitting between them. This CDR3 has 13 residues. The CDR3 sequence is CAISGEGTDTQYF. CDR3 DNA sequence: TGTGCCATCAGTGGCGAGGGCACAGATACGCAGTATTTT.

This clonotype showed up just a few times. The CDR3 loop reads CSVGGSSYNEQFF. CDR3 in DNA: TGCAGCGTTGGGGGGAGCTCCTACAATGAGCAGTTCTTC. The rearrangement uses TRBV29-1 and TRBJ2-1; D might be TRBD1 or TRBD2, each matching 5 bases. With 4 bases removed from V and 0 bases from J, the gap between germline ends came to 7 bases. In germline, CDR1 is SQVTM, CDR2 ANQGSEA. CDR3 size: 13 residues.

The rearrangement links TRBV24-1 to TRBJ2-5; 8 positions match TRBD2. The V gene end was trimmed by 4 bases and the J gene end by 2 bases; junction bases not matched to a gene: 8. The germline gives CDR1 KGHDR, CDR2 SFDVKD. The CDR3 loop spans 16 amino acids. The CDR3 loop reads CATSDGSGILQETQYF. The CDR3 DNA reads TGTGCCACCAGTGACGGTAGCGGGATCCTGCAAGAGACCCAGTACTTC.